This TCR beta chain came from a study of blood T cells in healthy people across ages. Overall study findings and caveats: Possibly, changes in expanded clonotypes were confounded because donor CMV status was unknown.

With respect to this clonotype: The antigen remains unidentified.

A second PCR of roughly 7 to 11 cycles used a sample-barcoded 5' primer and a J-beta primer mix. TCRdb processed the 5' RACE reads anew with MiXCR; each CDR3 protein has one entry. The profile shows around 1,800,000 distinct CDR3 sequences, roughly 43% of them singletons. Trimming left V 7 bases short and J 3 bases short, with 12 bases between. Looked up from germline, CDR1 is SQVTM and CDR2 is ANQGSEA. The CDR3 is 12 residues long. J is TRBJ1-1 and V is TRBV29-1, with D unclear. This clonotype originated in a human donor in good health. Sample: blood. This CDR3 is CSASGGDTEAFF. The DNA for the CDR3 is TGCAGCGCAAGTGGTGGTGACACTGAAGCTTTCTTT.